The 19 T cell receptor beta chains in this list originate from one sample, sequenced in a study of blood T cell repertoires in COVID-19. The table came from immunoSEQ multiplex PCR; TCRdb's copy has only in-frame clones and leaves some out. The sample contains about 160,000 clones, over 70% of which appear only once. The sequenced material came from PBMCs or T cells enriched from blood (not recorded which). The origin of the receptors is a woman aged 40 to 50 with acute COVID-19.

This chain uses TRBV11-2 with TRBJ2-3, with TRBD2 identical over 10 bases. The CDR3 loop spans 17 amino acids. V gave up 6 bases and J gave up 0 bases; unmatched junction bases: 9. CDR1 is SGHAT and CDR2 is FQNNGV in the germline V gene. The CDR3 reads CASSRAGGSTSTDTQYF. In DNA form, the CDR3 reads TGTGCCAGCAGTCGAGCGGGGGGGTCTACTAGCACAGATACGCAGTATTTT.

The CDR3 loop reads CASSSGGAHNEQFF. In DNA, the CDR3 is TGTGCCAGCAGTTCGGGAGGTGCGCACAATGAGCAGTTCTTC. V gene TRBV6-4 combines with J gene TRBJ2-1, with 7 nucleotides matching TRBD2. The CDR3 length is 14 residues. The J segment lost 5 bases and the V segment lost 5 bases, leaving 6 bases of the junction unmatched. Germline values: CDR1 MRHNA, CDR2 SNTAGT.

The V call is TRBV15, the J call TRBJ1-2; D is possibly TRBD1 (5 bases). This CDR3 has 14 residues. The V end was cut by 3 bases, the J end by 8 bases, with 16 bases between. From germline, CDR1 is LNHNV and CDR2 YYDKDF (reference sequence). DNA of the CDR3: TGTGCCACCAGCAGCCATACTCAAGGGGAAGGCTACACCTTC. It yields the protein CATSSHTQGEGYTF.

The V gene is TRBV12-3 or TRBV12-4, the J gene TRBJ1-6; D uncertain. There are 13 residues in the CDR3. With 5 bases removed from V and 6 bases from J, the gap between germline ends came to 8 bases. For the CDR3, the DNA is TGTGCCAGCAGTCCACAGAGTAATTCACCCCTCCACTTT. Translated, it gives CASSPQSNSPLHF.

The chain carries TRBV5-1 and TRBJ1-1; D might be TRBD1 (6 bases). The CDR3 loop spans 15 amino acids. Deletions cut 0 bases from V and 4 bases from J, with 13 bases between. Germline V lookup: CDR1 SGHRS, CDR2 YFSETQ. The CDR3 sequence is CASSLDPGVATEAFF. Written as DNA, the CDR3 is TGCGCCAGCAGCTTGGACCCAGGGGTGGCCACTGAAGCTTTCTTT.

This clone has more than one count but fewer than ten. The V gene is TRBV19, the J gene TRBJ2-7; 13 positions match TRBD2. The CDR3 length is 15 residues. Germline V lookup: CDR1 LNHDA, CDR2 SQIVND (reference sequence). V trimming: 5 bases; J trimming: 6 bases; junction bases outside the gene matches: 7. The CDR3: CASSLRTSGSFEQYF. The CDR3 nucleotides read TGTGCCAGTAGTCTCAGGACTAGCGGGAGTTTCGAGCAGTACTTC.

The rearrangement joins TRBV5-1 to TRBJ1-1; D remains unclear. CDR3 size: 15 residues. CDR1 and CDR2 (germline): SGHRS, YFSETQ. V was clipped by 4 bases and J by 3 bases, with 16 bases between them. This CDR3 reads CASSRGILRDTEAFF. CDR3 nucleotide sequence: TGCGCCAGCAGCCGGGGTATCCTTCGGGACACTGAAGCTTTCTTT.

The genes are TRBV18 and TRBJ2-2; D gene unclear. CDR3 length equals 13 residues. Per the germline V gene, CDR1 is KGHSH and CDR2 is LQKENI. V was clipped by 6 bases and J by 4 bases, with 9 bases between them. CDR3 sequence (DNA): TGTGCCAGCTCCATGAGCCCCACCGGGGAGCTGTTTTTT. Residues: CASSMSPTGELFF.

This clone has just one count. The rearrangement joins TRBV19 to TRBJ2-5, with TRBD1 identical over 11 bases. V shed 4 bases and J 5 bases; nucleotides not matched to a gene: 6. CDR3 length equals 15 residues. CDR1 LNHDA and CDR2 SQIVND come from the germline V gene (reference sequence). CDR3 residues: CASSTGTGGAETQYF. In nucleotides, the CDR3 is TGTGCCAGTAGTACCGGGACAGGGGGGGCGGAGACCCAGTACTTC. The whole variable domain, remainder taken from reference TRBV19 and TRBJ2-5, is DGGITQSPKYLFRKEGQNVTLSCEQNLNHDAMYWYRQDPGQGLRLIYYSQIVNDFQKGDIAEGYSVSREKKESFPLTVTSAQKNPTAFYLCASSTGTGGAETQYFGPGTRLLVL.

The rearrangement uses TRBV11-2 and TRBJ2-2; TRBD2 agrees at 8 bases. After removal of 1 base from V and 0 bases from J, the junction contained 4 bases not matched to a gene. There are 17 residues in the CDR3. The V gene's germline CDR1 is SGHAT and CDR2 FQNNGV. The CDR3 region has the DNA TGTGCCAGCAGCTTAGTGGTCGGGAGGGCGAACACCGGGGAGCTGTTTTTT. It translates to CASSLVVGRANTGELFF. The variable domain in full, with the rest retrieved from reference TRBV11-2 and TRBJ2-2, is EAGVAQSPRYKIIEKRQSVAFWCNPISGHATLYWYQQILGQGPKLLIQFQNNGVVDDSQLPKDRFSAERLKGVDSTLKIQPAKLEDSAVYLCASSLVVGRANTGELFFGEGSRLTVL.

This clone was found a few times. The chain combines TRBV19 with TRBJ1-5; 10 positions agree with TRBD1. Trimming cost V 7 bases and J 5 bases; bases outside gene matches: 8. Germline V gene data show CDR1 as LNHDA and CDR2 as SQIVND (reference sequence). The CDR3 spans 15 residues. In DNA, the CDR3 is TGTGCCAGTACCAACGCGGACAGGGGGGATCAGCCCCAGCATTTT. Protein product: CASTNADRGDQPQHF. Combining the CDR3 with reference TRBV19 and TRBJ1-5 gives the whole variable domain DGGITQSPKYLFRKEGQNVTLSCEQNLNHDAMYWYRQDPGQGLRLIYYSQIVNDFQKGDIAEGYSVSREKKESFPLTVTSAQKNPTAFYLCASTNADRGDQPQHFGDGTRLSIL.

The chain carries TRBV12-2 and TRBJ2-5; the DNA was not compared with TRBD2, the D call given in the table. TRBV12-2 is assigned pseudogene status. This CDR3 contains 17 residues. DNA for the CDR3: TGTGCAAGTCGCTTGGACCTTCGCGGGAGGTTGAGGGAGACCCAGTACTTC. This encodes CASRLDLRGRLRETQYF.

This clone came up once. The V and J genes are TRBV4-2 and TRBJ2-3; TRBD2 aligns across 10 bases. The CDR3 extends over 16 amino acids. The germline gives CDR1 LGHNA, CDR2 YNFKEQ. Losses at the gene ends were 0 bases for V and 9 bases for J; bases not matched to a gene: 9. The CDR3 DNA is TGTGCCAGCAGCCAAGATAATTTAGCGGGAGGAGGGACGCAGTATTTT. Encoded protein: CASSQDNLAGGGTQYF.

The rearrangement uses TRBV5-1 and TRBJ2-5; D remains ambiguous. CDR1 and CDR2 (germline): SGHRS, YFSETQ. The V end lost 0 bases, the J end lost 1 base, and 13 bases lay between the germline ends. CDR3 size: 16 residues. The CDR3 DNA reads as TGCGCCAGCAGCTTGGGCCTCCGGGTGATCCAAGAGACCCAGTACTTC. Translated: CASSLGLRVIQETQYF.

V is TRBV6-1 and J is TRBJ1-5, with 8 bases fitting TRBD1. The V and J ends lost 1 base and 6 bases, in that order; junction bases with no gene match: 2. The CDR3 covers 14 residues. Germline lookup yields CDR1 MNHNS and CDR2 SASEGT. The CDR3 DNA sequence: TGTGCCAGCAGTGAAGGGCAGGGGGCTCAGCCCCAGCATTTT. This gives the protein CASSEGQGAQPQHF.

The V and J genes are TRBV11-3 and TRBJ2-3; 11 bases are a match to TRBD1. V lost 3 bases to trimming and J lost 5 bases; unmatched junction nucleotides: 4. This CDR3 region has 15 residues. CDR1 is SGHNT, CDR2 YENEEA, per germline. The CDR3 spells CASSLSGTGGDTQYF. CDR3 DNA sequence: TGTGCCAGCAGCTTGAGTGGGACAGGGGGAGATACGCAGTATTTT.

CDR3 loop: CASSHRTGLYEQYF. CDR3 DNA sequence: TGTGCCAGCAGCCACCGGACAGGGCTCTACGAGCAGTACTTC. This sequence joins TRBV3-1 (or the pseudogene TRBV3-2) and TRBJ2-7; 8 bases align to TRBD1. This CDR3 comprises 14 residues. CDR1 and CDR2 (germline): LGHDT, YNNKEL (reference sequence). The V and J ends lost 3 bases and 3 bases, in that order; junction bases with no gene match: 4.

The chain has TRBV7-2 and TRBJ2-3; the match to TRBD2 covers 8 bases. Per germline, CDR1 SGHTA and CDR2 FQGNSA. V shed 0 bases, J shed 5 bases, and the junction held 1 base outside the gene matches. The CDR3 extends over 14 amino acids. CDR3 sequence reads: CASSLAAGEDTQYF. CDR3 DNA: TGTGCCAGCAGCTTAGCAGCGGGAGAAGATACGCAGTATTTT.

This clone has more than one count but fewer than ten. The chain couples TRBV7-8 to TRBJ2-5; D uncertain. The V gene's germline CDR1 is SGHVS and CDR2 FQNEAQ. This CDR3 spans 12 amino acids. The V gene lost 5 bases and the J gene lost 5 bases, with 9 bases spanning the gap. The CDR3 loop reads CASSPAGETQYF. CDR3 DNA: TGTGCCAGCAGCCCAGCCGGGGAGACCCAGTACTTC.